The entry that follows covers one TCR beta chain sequence. Per the original data handling: Amplification of reference gene primers provided the estimated nucleated cell counts. Data came from immunoSEQ multiplex PCR; TCRdb stores just in-frame clones and leaves some out. The DNA gave D and trimming, while V, J and clone size come from that table. Of about 150,000 clones listed, 81% are singletons. This sample was included in a study of blood T cell repertoires in COVID-19. Whole-study context: Researchers got acute and convalescent COVID-19 samples from the United States, Italy and Spain. From T cells, B-cell-depleted T cells, or PBMCs came the material, which was cDNA or gDNA.

V shed 0 bases and J 4 bases; nucleotides not matched to a gene: 5. This CDR3 contains 15 residues. CDR1 is MGHRA, CDR2 YSYEKL, per germline. The sample comprised peripheral blood. The receptor was derived from a human donor with acute or convalescent COVID-19. The donor label of this sample is uncertain. The V call is TRBV4-1, the J call TRBJ1-2, with 7 bases fitting TRBD1. CDR3 nucleotide sequence: TGCGCCAGCAGCCAAGATGAAGGGGGCCTCTATGGCTACACCTTC. The encoded protein is CASSQDEGGLYGYTF.